Each of the 28 T cell receptor beta chains below was sequenced from the same sample in a study of cytomegalovirus exposure and HLA in healthy donors. Vbeta (60) and Jbeta (13) primers were used in the PCR. Profiling relied on immunoSEQ multiplex PCR, and the TCRdb table lists in-frame clones only, not all of them. Of some 76,000 clones listed, around 84% are singletons. The sequencing sample was made of PBMCs. The receptors derive from a middle-aged woman in good health and CMV-seropositive.

The chain is built from TRBV9 and TRBJ2-7, with 7 positions matching TRBD2. With V trimmed by 1 base and J by 2 bases, 6 bases remained unmatched. This CDR3 comprises 15 residues. Germline loops: CDR1 SGDLS, CDR2 YYNGEE. CDR3 in amino acids: CASSVRPSGTYEQYF. CDR3 in DNA: TGTGCCAGCAGCGTAAGGCCTAGCGGAACCTACGAGCAGTACTTC.

The genes are TRBV2 and TRBJ2-1; 9 nucleotides line up with TRBD1. CDR1 SNHLY and CDR2 FYNNEI come from the germline V gene. J lost 7 bases, V lost 2 bases, and 9 bases had no gene match. The CDR3 spans 16 residues. Here the CDR3 DNA reads TGTGCCAGCAGTGAATATCGGGGACAGGGTTGGAATGAGCAGTTCTTC. Its protein product is CASSEYRGQGWNEQFF.

The chain has TRBV6-5 and TRBJ2-3, with 8 bases fitting TRBD2. This CDR3 spans 15 amino acids. Per germline, CDR1 MNHEY and CDR2 SVGAGI. The V and J ends lost 6 bases and 0 bases, in that order; junction bases with no gene match: 5. CDR3 amino acids: CASRRASGSTDTQYF. In DNA form, the CDR3 reads TGTGCCAGCAGACGTGCTAGCGGGAGCACAGATACGCAGTATTTT.

V gene TRBV11-2 combines with J gene TRBJ2-7, with a tentative D call TRBD1 (6 bases). In germline, CDR1 is SGHAT, CDR2 FQNNGV. Trimming stripped 0 bases from V and 5 bases from J, with 11 bases between. The CDR3 runs to 14 residues. The CDR3 protein is CASSLDTGLHEQYF. CDR3 nucleotides: TGTGCCAGCAGCTTAGATACAGGGTTACACGAGCAGTACTTC.

V and J are TRBV19 and TRBJ1-2; 9 bases are shared with TRBD1. Germline V gene sequence: CDR1 LNHDA, CDR2 SQIVND (reference sequence). The CDR3 spans 14 residues. V lost 7 bases, J lost 8 bases, and 11 bases stayed unmatched. CDR3 residues: CASNAQQGAQGYTF. The CDR3, as DNA: TGTGCCAGTAACGCTCAACAGGGGGCTCAGGGCTACACCTTC.

J is TRBJ1-5 and V is TRBV28, with 8 bases that match TRBD1. Germline-derived CDR1 and CDR2 are MDHEN and SYDVKM. This CDR3 contains 17 residues. The junction had 15 bases not matched to a gene; V was cut back by 6 bases and J by 5 bases. The CDR3 protein is CASSRSLTGDKDQPQHF. The DNA for the CDR3 is TGTGCCAGCAGCCGATCCCTGACAGGGGATAAGGATCAGCCCCAGCATTTT.

The chain has TRBV7-9 and TRBJ2-4; tentatively, D is TRBD2 (6 bases). Trimming removed 4 bases at V and 6 bases at J, with 7 bases between. Per the germline V gene, CDR1 is SEHNR and CDR2 is FQNEAQ (reference sequence). The CDR3 totals 12 residues. CDR3: CASSSEGNIQYF. The CDR3 region has the DNA TGTGCCAGCAGCTCGGAGGGAAACATTCAGTACTTC.

J is TRBJ2-1 and V is TRBV27; maybe TRBD2 (5 bases). Germline V CDR1 and CDR2: MNHEY, SMNVEV (reference sequence). Trimming shortened V by 5 bases and J by 8 bases, and 19 bases separated the two germline ends. This CDR3 spans 15 amino acids. In nucleotides, the CDR3 is TGTGCCAGCAGTGGCCGACTACACCCCCAGGATGAGCAGTTCTTC. Residues: CASSGRLHPQDEQFF.

The chain uses TRBV25-1 and TRBJ1-5, with a possible D match to TRBD1 (5 bases). This CDR3 has 13 amino acids. V lost 5 bases, J lost 4 bases, and 9 bases lay in between. From germline, CDR1 is MGHDK and CDR2 SYGVNS. In DNA, the CDR3 is TGTGCCAGCAGTCGGGCAGGGAATCAGCCCCAGCATTTT. Its translation: CASSRAGNQPQHF. Full variable domain (outside the CDR3, taken from reference TRBV25-1 and TRBJ1-5): EADIYQTPRYLVIGTGKKITLECSQTMGHDKMYWYQQDPGMELHLIHYSYGVNSTEKGDLSSESTVSRIRTEHFPLTLESARPSHTSQYLCASSRAGNQPQHFGDGTRLSIL.

The chain employs TRBV25-1 and TRBJ2-3; TRBD2 aligns across 10 bases. This CDR3 is 18 amino acids long. Germline loops: CDR1 MGHDK, CDR2 SYGVNS. The V segment lost 6 bases and the J segment 3 bases; nucleotides outside the gene matches: 15. This CDR3 reads CASSWGSGGAVRTDTQYF. CDR3 nucleotides: TGTGCCAGCAGCTGGGGGAGCGGGGGGGCCGTTCGGACAGATACGCAGTATTTT. The full variable domain, its missing parts supplied by reference TRBV25-1 and TRBJ2-3, is EADIYQTPRYLVIGTGKKITLECSQTMGHDKMYWYQQDPGMELHLIHYSYGVNSTEKGDLSSESTVSRIRTEHFPLTLESARPSHTSQYLCASSWGSGGAVRTDTQYFGPGTRLTVL.

The chain joins TRBV11-3 to TRBJ2-1, with 15 bases lining up with TRBD2. CDR1 and CDR2 (germline): SGHNT, YENEEA. Germline trimming cut 1 base from V and 6 bases from J; bases unmatched to any gene: 1. CDR3 length: 16 amino acids. Here the CDR3 reads CASSLGTSGGANEQFF. CDR3 DNA: TGTGCCAGCAGCTTAGGGACTAGCGGGGGGGCCAATGAGCAGTTCTTC.

The chain joins TRBV7-3 to TRBJ2-1, with TRBD1 matching 7 bases. The CDR3 is 13 amino acids. The V segment lost 2 bases and the J segment 6 bases; nucleotides outside the gene matches: 1. Germline V gives CDR1 SGHTA, CDR2 FQGTGA. The CDR3 DNA is TGTGCCAGCAGCTTATCAGGGGGCAATGAGCAGTTCTTC. This translates into CASSLSGGNEQFF.

The CDR3 loop is CASSPGQGEFSYEQYF. DNA for the CDR3: TGCGCCAGCAGTCCTGGACAGGGGGAATTTTCCTACGAGCAGTACTTC. The J gene is TRBJ2-7, the V gene TRBV4-3; 10 positions agree with TRBD1. The ends lost 6 bases at V and 1 base at J; junction bases unmatched: 9. Germline CDR1 and CDR2: LGHNA and YSLEER. CDR3 length: 16 residues.

The CDR3 loop is CASSDGGDNTGELFF. The CDR3 coding sequence is TGTGCCAGCAGTGACGGAGGGGACAACACCGGGGAGCTGTTTTTT. This chain uses TRBV6-4 with TRBJ2-2; D perhaps matches TRBD2 (6 bases). CDR1 MRHNA and CDR2 SNTAGT come from the germline V gene. The CDR3 is 15 amino acids. With 2 bases removed from V and 2 bases from J, the gap between germline ends came to 9 bases.

The V and J genes are TRBV30 and TRBJ2-5; 8 positions agree with TRBD2. V trimming: 3 bases; J trimming: 4 bases; junction bases outside the gene matches: 4. Germline CDR1 GTSNPN, CDR2 SVGIG (reference sequence). The CDR3 is 13 residues long. The CDR3 DNA follows: TGTGCCTGGAGCCCCGGGGGGGTAGAGACCCAGTACTTC. It yields the protein CAWSPGGVETQYF.

This rearrangement joins TRBV6-5 to TRBJ1-2; D gene ambiguous. This CDR3 has 10 amino acids. V lost 6 bases to trimming and J lost 4 bases, with 3 bases between them. Germline values: CDR1 MNHEY, CDR2 SVGAGI. The CDR3 bases are TGTGCCAGCAGGAGCTATGGCTACACCTTC. This codes for CASRSYGYTF.

V and J are TRBV19 and TRBJ2-3; TRBD1 aligns across 10 bases. The CDR3 sequence is 14 residues long. V lost 6 bases and J lost 6; bases outside the gene matches: 6. Germline V CDR1 and CDR2: LNHDA, SQIVND (reference sequence). The CDR3 coding sequence is TGTGCCAGTAGAGGGGACAGGGGTCGGGATACGCAGTATTTT. Its protein is CASRGDRGRDTQYF. The whole variable domain, remainder taken from reference TRBV19 and TRBJ2-3, is DGGITQSPKYLFRKEGQNVTLSCEQNLNHDAMYWYRQDPGQGLRLIYYSQIVNDFQKGDIAEGYSVSREKKESFPLTVTSAQKNPTAFYLCASRGDRGRDTQYFGPGTRLTVL.

The gene calls are TRBV5-1 and TRBJ1-3; possible D gene TRBD1, 5 bases. The CDR3 sequence is 15 residues long. V was pared by 4 bases and J by 4 bases, with 15 bases between. Germline CDR1 SGHRS, CDR2 YFSETQ. The CDR3 here is CASSPVQGSGNTIYF. The CDR3 DNA is TGCGCCAGCAGCCCGGTCCAGGGATCGGGAAACACCATATATTTT.

The CDR3 loop is CSVEDIRSAEAFF. In nucleotides, the CDR3 is TGCAGCGTTGAAGATATACGGAGCGCTGAAGCTTTCTTT. This chain joins TRBV29-1 and TRBJ1-1; D ambiguous. V dropped 0 bases and J dropped 6 bases, with 11 bases sitting between them. CDR3 length: 13 amino acids. Per the germline V gene, CDR1 is SQVTM and CDR2 is ANQGSEA.

This chain links TRBV7-2 with TRBJ2-5; unclear D gene. The J call may not be correct, given that the DNA end is closer to TRBJ2-7. The CDR3 length is 13 residues. Germline CDR1 is SGHTA and CDR2 is FQGNSA. CDR3 loop: CASSLEVIYEQYF. The DNA of the CDR3 is TGTGCCAGCAGCTTAGAAGTAATTTACGAGCAGTACTTC.

The CDR3 nucleotides read TGTGCCAGCAGCTCTGGGACAGGGGGCTATGGCTACACCTTC. Amino acids: CASSSGTGGYGYTF. This rearrangement joins TRBV7-9 to TRBJ1-2, with 11 bases that match TRBD1. Germline V gene sequence: CDR1 SEHNR, CDR2 FQNEAQ (reference sequence). There are 14 residues in the CDR3. V lost 4 bases to trimming and J lost 4 bases; unmatched junction nucleotides: 2. Combining the CDR3 with reference TRBV7-9 and TRBJ1-2 gives the whole variable domain DTGVSQNPRHKITKRGQNVTFRCDPISEHNRLYWYRQTLGQGPEFLTYFQNEAQLEKSRLLSDRFSAERPKGSFSTLEIQRTEQGDSAMYLCASSSGTGGYGYTFGSGTRLTVV.

The V and J genes are TRBV5-1 and TRBJ2-5, with 7 bases fitting TRBD2. This CDR3 region has 12 residues. Losses at the gene ends were 5 bases for V and 6 bases for J; bases not matched to a gene: 4. Germline assignment: CDR1 SGHRS and CDR2 YFSETQ. DNA of the CDR3: TGCGCCAGCAGGGGAGGGCCGAAGACCCAGTACTTC. This translates into CASRGGPKTQYF.

The chain recombines TRBV30 with TRBJ1-1; 10 nucleotides agree with TRBD1. CDR1 is GTSNPN and CDR2 is SVGIG in the germline V gene (reference sequence). Trimming took 1 base from V and 6 from J; bases not matched to a gene: 8. This CDR3 contains 15 residues. The chain's CDR3 is CAWSDEGQGLPEAFF. DNA of the CDR3: TGTGCCTGGAGTGACGAGGGACAGGGGTTACCTGAAGCTTTCTTT.

The gene calls are TRBV7-2 and TRBJ2-5; tentative D call: TRBD1 (5 bases). Per germline, CDR1 SGHTA and CDR2 FQGNSA. CDR3 length: 14 amino acids. With 1 base removed from V and 5 bases from J, the gap between germline ends came to 11 bases. CDR3: CASSLDVGLETQYF. The DNA for the CDR3 is TGTGCCAGCAGCTTAGACGTGGGGCTGGAGACCCAGTACTTC.

This sequence joins TRBV7-2 and TRBJ1-1; D is undetermined. V gave up 1 base and J gave up 8 bases, with 11 bases separating them. The CDR3 spans 13 residues. Looked up from germline, CDR1 is SGHTA and CDR2 is FQGNSA. This CDR3 is CASSLVYQAEAFF. The DNA of the CDR3 is TGTGCCAGCAGCTTAGTTTATCAGGCGGAAGCTTTCTTT. Full variable domain (remainder filled in from reference TRBV7-2 and TRBJ1-1): GAGVSQSPSNKVTEKGKDVELRCDPISGHTALYWYRQSLGQGLEFLIYFQGNSAPDKSGLPSDRFSAERTGGSVSTLTIQRTQQEDSAVYLCASSLVYQAEAFFGQGTRLTVV.

The CDR3 sequence: CASTRTGAAYQPQHF. CDR3 nucleotides: TGTGCCAGTACCAGAACAGGGGCAGCCTATCAGCCCCAGCATTTT. The V and J genes are TRBV19 and TRBJ1-5; TRBD1 aligns across 7 bases. CDR3 length: 15 residues. CDR1 and CDR2 (germline): LNHDA, SQIVND (reference sequence). V lost 7 bases, J lost 5 bases, and 11 bases stayed unmatched.

CDR3 residues: CASSIPRIIRYTEAFF. The CDR3 nucleotides read TGTGCCAGTAGTATCCCCAGGATTATCCGTTACACTGAAGCTTTCTTT. V is TRBV19 and J is TRBJ1-1; D not resolved. Trimming took off 3 bases at V and 3 bases at J, with 17 bases between the two ends. There are 16 residues in the CDR3. Germline CDR1 is LNHDA and CDR2 is SQIVND (reference sequence). Looking up the rest from reference TRBV19 and TRBJ1-1 gives the full variable domain: DGGITQSPKYLFRKEGQNVTLSCEQNLNHDAMYWYRQDPGQGLRLIYYSQIVNDFQKGDIAEGYSVSREKKESFPLTVTSAQKNPTAFYLCASSIPRIIRYTEAFFGQGTRLTVV.

The CDR3, as DNA: TGCGCCAGCAGCTCCGGGACAGGGTCCTACGAGCAGTACTTC. Translating it yields CASSSGTGSYEQYF. The chain uses TRBV5-1 and TRBJ2-7, with 9 bases matching TRBD1. The CDR3 is 14 residues long. Trimming removed 3 bases from V and 1 base from J; junction bases left unmatched: 2. Germline values: CDR1 SGHRS, CDR2 YFSETQ.